Listed below are T cell receptor beta chains from one sample, sequenced in a study of blood T cell repertoires in COVID-19. Assay used: immunoSEQ multiplex PCR; TCRdb lists only in-frame clones, some missing. The sample holds about 200,000 clones, approximately 86% seen once. Specimen: PBMCs or T cells enriched from blood (not recorded which). The origin of the receptors is a middle-aged woman with acute COVID-19. CDR3s include the opening cysteine and the closing phenylalanine or tryptophan. Each record gives: V gene, clone size, D gene, J gene, CDR3 DNA, CDR3 protein. The D gene is left open where the match is weak. Expanded clones get a size class; other rows say once, few or many, or leave the size out.

TRBV24-1	-	-	TRBJ2-1	TGTGCCACCAGTGATTCATCTTATAGTTTCGATGAGCAGTTCTTC	CATSDSSYSFDEQFF
TRBV6-5	-	-	TRBJ1-3	TGTGCCAGCAGGGGGGCGGCTGGAAACACCATATATTTT	CASRGAAGNTIYF
TRBV20-1	-	-	TRBJ1-3	TGCAGTGCTAGTAGGGGCTCTGGAAACACCATATATTTT	CSASRGSGNTIYF
TRBV30	once	-	TRBJ1-5	TGTGCCTGGACTGACTCTTCATATCAGCCCCAGCATTTT	CAWTDSSYQPQHF
TRBV24-1	-	-	TRBJ2-1	TGTGCCACCAGTGATCGAAAACAGGGAGACAATGAGCAGTTCTTC	CATSDRKQGDNEQFF
TRBV27	-	TRBD2	TRBJ2-1	TGTGCCAGCAGTCCCGATACGGGACTAGCAGACAATGAGCAGTTCTTC	CASSPDTGLADNEQFF
TRBV7-9	-	-	TRBJ1-2	TGTGCCAGCAGCCAGAACTATGGCTACACCTTC	CASSQNYGYTF
TRBV6-4	few	-	TRBJ2-3	TGTGCCAGCAGTGACTCGACAGACTCTAGCACAGATACGCAGTATTTT	CASSDSTDSSTDTQYF
TRBV13	-	TRBD1	TRBJ2-3	TGTGCCAGCAGCTCACGGGACAGGGCTAGCACAGATACGCAGTATTTT	CASSSRDRASTDTQYF
TRBV9	-	-	TRBJ2-7	TGTGCCAGCAGCGTAGGGGCAGACTCCTACGAGCAGTACTTC	CASSVGADSYEQYF
TRBV2	-	-	TRBJ1-5	TGTGCCAGCAGTCCGGACTCCGGGGGCAATCAGCCCCAGCATTTT	CASSPDSGGNQPQHF
TRBV5-1	-	TRBD2	TRBJ2-1	TGCGCCAGCTTCGAGAGCGGGAAAGCGGGCAATGAGCAGTTCTTC	CASFESGKAGNEQFF
TRBV11-2	few	-	TRBJ2-7	TGTGCCAGCAGCTCCGCCGGGACTTCCCCCTACGAGCAGTACTTC	CASSSAGTSPYEQYF
TRBV27	-	TRBD2	TRBJ2-1	TGTGCCAGCAGTCCAGGAGGGAGGGCTTACAATGAGCAGTTCTTC	CASSPGGRAYNEQFF
TRBV5-1	once	-	TRBJ2-6	TGCGCCAGCAGCACCGGGACAACCGTCTCTGGGGCCAACGTCCTGACTTTC	CASSTGTTVSGANVLTF
TRBV19	-	-	TRBJ1-6	TGTGCCAGTACCGCAGTTGATACTTCACCCCTCCACTTT	CASTAVDTSPLHF
TRBV7-3	once	TRBD2	TRBJ2-1	TGTGCCAGCAGCTTAACGGCGGGAGGGCCGGCTGAGCAGTTCTTC	CASSLTAGGPAEQFF
TRBV7-2	-	-	TRBJ2-1	TGTGCCAGCAGCCCCGGTGAGAGGGTTGGCAATGAGCAGTTCTTC	CASSPGERVGNEQFF
TRBV28	-	-	TRBJ1-5	TGTGCCAGCAGTTTTAGTAGACAGCCCCAGCATTTT	CASSFSRQPQHF
TRBV27	-	-	TRBJ1-1	TGTGCCAGCAGTTTAGGAGCTGAAGCTTTCTTT	CASSLGAEAFF
TRBV18	once	-	TRBJ1-2	TGTGCCAGCTCACCGCTACGACAGGCCGACTATGGCTACACCTTC	CASSPLRQADYGYTF
TRBV5-8	-	TRBD2	TRBJ2-1	TGTGCCAGCAGCCGCTGGTGGACTAGCGGGGGAACCTACAATGAGCAGTTCTTC	CASSRWWTSGGTYNEQFF
TRBV7-8	few	TRBD2	TRBJ2-3	TGTGCCAGCAGCTTACTAGCGGGAGTCGGAGATACGCAGTATTTT	CASSLLAGVGDTQYF
TRBV18	-	-	TRBJ1-3	TGTGCCAGCTCACCGGCCAACCGGGGTCCCTTCTCTGGAAACACCATATATTTT	CASSPANRGPFSGNTIYF
TRBV11-2	many	TRBD2	TRBJ2-1	TGTGCCAGCAGCTTAGTACCCGGACTAGCGGGAACCTACAATGAGCAGTTCTTC	CASSLVPGLAGTYNEQFF
TRBV6-5	-	-	TRBJ2-7	TGTGCCAGCGGCGGGGTCTACGAGCAGTACTTC	CASGGVYEQYF
TRBV19	few	-	TRBJ2-2	TGTGCCAGTAGTAAGGGGCGGCTAGCGATGAACACCGGGGAGCTGTTTTTT	CASSKGRLAMNTGELFF
TRBV7-6	-	TRBD1	TRBJ2-7	TGTGCCAGCAGCTTATTTCCTCGCCAGGGGGACGACGAGCAGTACTTC	CASSLFPRQGDDEQYF
TRBV6-5	-	TRBD2	TRBJ2-1	TGTGCCAGCAGTTACGAAAAAGCGGGAGGCCGCGGTGAGCAGTTCTTC	CASSYEKAGGRGEQFF
TRBV20-1	once	-	TRBJ1-3	TGCAGTGCTCCTTTGGGAAACACCATATATTTT	CSAPLGNTIYF
TRBV28	-	-	TRBJ1-1	TGTGCCAGCAGCCCCCCGGGACAAAGGAATGCTGAAGCTTTCTTT	CASSPPGQRNAEAFF
TRBV27	few	TRBD1	TRBJ1-1	TGTGCCAGCAGTATGACAGGGGACACTGAAGCTTTCTTT	CASSMTGDTEAFF
TRBV11-2	-	TRBD2	TRBJ2-2	TGTGCCAGCAGCTCCACCTTAGCGGGAGGTTCCGGGGAGCTGTTTTTT	CASSSTLAGGSGELFF
TRBV6-1	-	-	TRBJ2-2	TGTGCCAGCAGTGGTCGTGGGGGGGCCACGAACACCGGGGAGCTGTTTTTT	CASSGRGGATNTGELFF
TRBV28	few	-	TRBJ1-6	TGTGCCAGCAGTTTAATCGGGGTTCGGAAGTCCTATAATTCACCCCTCCACTTT	CASSLIGVRKSYNSPLHF
TRBV9	-	-	TRBJ1-2	TGTGCCAGCAGCGTAGGTACAACAGGGTCTGGCTACACCTTC	CASSVGTTGSGYTF
TRBV6-5	-	TRBD1	TRBJ1-1	TGTGCCAGCACGGGGTCGGGGACAGGGGAGAAGGCTTTCTTT	CASTGSGTGEKAFF